The 29 T cell receptor beta chains listed next were all sequenced from one sample in a study of T cell repertoires in cytomegalovirus infection. These receptors are not linked to any known antigen. TCRdb fed the reads into MiXCR, producing one record per CDR3 protein. The sample has about 340,000 distinct CDR3 sequences, roughly 29% seen once. The sample consisted of cultured PBMCs, taken from culture after CMV antigen stimulation. The source of these receptors is a human donor in good health (CMV status not recorded). Some clones in this sample may be carry-over from other donors' samples.

This chain links TRBV11-1 with TRBJ2-1; TRBD2 agrees at 7 bases. The CDR3 runs to 15 residues. Germline trimming cut 6 bases from V and 8 bases from J; bases unmatched to any gene: 13. Germline V lookup: CDR1 SGHAT, CDR2 FQDESV (reference sequence). The CDR3 bases are TGTGCCAGCAGATCTAGCGGAGCGGCAAGGGATGAGCAGTTCTTC. Translating it yields CASRSSGAARDEQFF. Variable domain in full (rest from reference TRBV11-1 and TRBJ2-1): EAEVAQSPRYKITEKSQAVAFWCDPISGHATLYWYRQILGQGPELLVQFQDESVVDDSQLPKDRFSAERLKGVDSTLKIQPAELGDSAMYLCASRSSGAARDEQFFGPGTRLTVL.

The rearrangement joins TRBV20-1 to TRBJ1-4, with D unclear. The germline V gene encodes CDR1 DFQATT and CDR2 SNEGSKA (reference sequence). V lost 4 bases and J 5 bases, leaving 11 bases between the germline ends. The CDR3 extends over 13 amino acids. The CDR3 is CSATASRNEKLFF. In nucleotides, the CDR3 is TGCAGTGCTACAGCCTCCCGGAATGAAAAACTGTTTTTT.

The V gene is TRBV7-8, the J gene TRBJ2-7; no firm D call. V was cut by 6 bases and J by 5 bases, with 8 bases left in between. Germline CDR1 reads SGHVS; CDR2 reads FQNEAQ. CDR3 length equals 11 residues. DNA for the CDR3: TGTGCCAGCAGTCTTAAACACGAGCAGTACTTC. This sequence encodes CASSLKHEQYF. The variable domain in full, completed from reference TRBV7-8 and TRBJ2-7, reads GAGVSQSPRYKVAKRGQDVALRCDPISGHVSLFWYQQALGQGPEFLTYFQNEAQLDKSGLPSDRFFAERPEGSVSTLKIQRTQQEDSAVYLCASSLKHEQYFGPGTRLTVT.

This clonotype occurred a few times. The gene calls are TRBV12-3 or TRBV12-4 and TRBJ2-1, with TRBD2 matching 10 bases. With 5 bases clipped from V and 10 bases from J, the junction kept 2 bases outside the gene matches. The CDR3 spans 12 residues. CDR3 loop: CASSSGGGEQFF. The CDR3 bases are TGTGCCAGCAGTAGCGGGGGGGGGGAGCAGTTCTTC.

This clonotype was seen a handful of times. J is TRBJ2-3 and V is TRBV7-2, with TRBD2 identical over 7 bases. The CDR3 loop spans 17 amino acids. The germline V gene encodes CDR1 SGHTA and CDR2 FQGNSA. V shed 2 bases and J 2 bases; nucleotides not matched to a gene: 10. CDR3 loop: CASSLQAGTGFTDTQYF. DNA of the CDR3: TGTGCCAGCAGCTTACAAGCGGGAACGGGCTTCACAGATACGCAGTATTTT.

This clonotype was observed a few times. The chain carries TRBV20-1 and TRBJ2-4, with a possible D match to TRBD2 (5 bases). The germline V gene has CDR1 DFQATT and CDR2 SNEGSKA (reference sequence). The V and J ends lost 0 bases and 1 base respectively, with 10 bases between them. The CDR3 is made up of 15 amino acids. CDR3 residues: CSAREAPGAKNIQYF. The DNA of the CDR3 is TGCAGTGCTAGAGAGGCCCCGGGGGCCAAAAACATTCAGTACTTC.

The chain joins TRBV27 to TRBJ2-7; a weak D match, TRBD1 (6 bases). Germline V gene lookup returns CDR1 MNHEY and CDR2 SMNVEV (reference sequence). The V end lost 6 bases, the J end lost 0 bases, and 24 bases lay between the germline ends. The CDR3 runs to 18 residues. In DNA form, the CDR3 reads TGTGCCAGCAGCCCAGGTGTGCGGACAGCTTCCTTCTCCTACGAGCAGTACTTC. As protein: CASSPGVRTASFSYEQYF.

J is TRBJ1-1 and V is TRBV7-4; D remains unclear. Between the trimmed V and J ends, which lost 2 bases and 3 bases, there was a span of 13 bases. This CDR3 region has 15 residues. Germline V CDR1 and CDR2: SGHVT, SQSDAQ. The CDR3 sequence: CASSLLKGRDTEAFF. The CDR3 DNA is TGTGCCAGCAGCTTATTGAAAGGGAGGGACACTGAAGCTTTCTTT.

By share of the sample, this clonotype is medium-sized. The V gene is TRBV7-6, the J gene TRBJ1-1, with 7 nucleotides matching TRBD1. V was clipped by 4 bases and J by 3 bases; unmatched bases: 8. Germline CDR1 reads SGHVS; CDR2 reads FNYEAQ. The CDR3 has 15 residues. For the CDR3, the DNA is TGTGCCAGCAGCTCTTCGACAGGGACTTACACTGAAGCTTTCTTT. Protein product: CASSSSTGTYTEAFF.

Ten or more counts support this clonotype. V usage is TRBV7-8 and J usage is TRBJ1-3; maybe TRBD1 (5 bases). Per germline, CDR1 SGHVS and CDR2 FQNEAQ. V lost 1 base to trimming and J lost 4 bases, with 11 bases between them. The CDR3 extends over 15 amino acids. The CDR3 DNA reads as TGTGCCAGCAGCTTAGAGCAGGGCTCCGGAAACACCATATATTTT. Amino acids: CASSLEQGSGNTIYF.

The chain recombines TRBV7-9 with TRBJ1-1, with D tentatively TRBD1 (5 bases). V lost 1 base and J 8 bases, leaving 23 bases between the germline ends. This CDR3 spans 17 amino acids. Germline V gene lookup returns CDR1 SEHNR and CDR2 FQNEAQ (reference sequence). CDR3: CASSLVSGGPRSAEAFF. Written as DNA, the CDR3 is TGTGCCAGCAGCTTAGTTTCGGGGGGACCTCGGAGTGCGGAAGCTTTCTTT.

This chain joins TRBV7-9 and TRBJ1-1; perhaps TRBD1 as D (5 bases). Germline V gene sequence: CDR1 SEHNR, CDR2 FQNEAQ (reference sequence). This CDR3 contains 15 residues. V was pared by 1 base and J by 1 base, with 10 bases between. CDR3 bases: TGTGCCAGCAGCTTAGGCCCGGGACCGAACACTGAAGCTTTCTTT. Its translation is CASSLGPGPNTEAFF.

V is TRBV7-6 and J is TRBJ1-6, with D tentatively TRBD1 (6 bases). V shed 1 base and J shed 2 bases, with 9 bases lying between them. The germline CDR1 and CDR2 sequences are SGHVS and FNYEAQ. The CDR3 has 16 amino acids. The CDR3 bases are TGTGCCAGCAGCTTAGGAAGGACAGCCTATAATTCACCCCTCCACTTT. As protein: CASSLGRTAYNSPLHF. Full variable domain (outside the CDR3, taken from reference TRBV7-6 and TRBJ1-6): GAGVSQSPRYKVTKRGQDVALRCDPISGHVSLYWYRQALGQGPEFLTYFNYEAQQDKSGLPNDRFSAERPEGSISTLTIQRTEQRDSAMYRCASSLGRTAYNSPLHFGNGTRLTVT.

A few counts support this clonotype. This sequence joins TRBV4-2 and TRBJ1-1; 7 nucleotides match TRBD1. The CDR3 loop spans 14 amino acids. Germline CDR1 is LGHNA and CDR2 is YNFKEQ. Losses at the gene ends were 0 bases for V and 7 bases for J; bases not matched to a gene: 5. The CDR3 bases are TGTGCCAGCAGCCAAGATACAGGGGCAAATGAAGCTTTCTTT. This sequence encodes CASSQDTGANEAFF.

This clonotype turned up a few times. The gene calls are TRBV6-6 and TRBJ1-5; D is ambiguous. The germline CDR1 and CDR2 sequences are MNHNY and SVGAGI (reference sequence). Trimming cost V 11 bases and J 1 base, with 24 bases left between them. This CDR3 has 17 residues. The CDR3 DNA reads TGTGCCGCTCGGATGGATGCGTACTTTACGAGCAATCAGCCCCAGCATTTT. Its translation is CAARMDAYFTSNQPQHF.

This clonotype has only a few counts. The DNA of the CDR3 is TGTGCCAGCAGTTGGGACATGGGGTTTGAGGCTTTCTTT. It specifies CASSWDMGFEAFF. The chain uses TRBV28 and TRBJ1-1; TRBD1 is a possible D gene (6 bases). This CDR3 spans 13 amino acids. Germline CDR1 is MDHEN and CDR2 is SYDVKM. V dropped 4 bases and J dropped 11 bases, with 17 bases sitting between them.

The chain employs TRBV29-1 and TRBJ1-1; D call uncertain. Germline V gene lookup returns CDR1 SQVTM and CDR2 ANQGSEA. This CDR3 comprises 12 residues. Between the trimmed V and J ends, which lost 3 bases and 1 base, there was a span of 6 bases. CDR3 amino acids: CSVDGGNTEAFF. The CDR3 DNA reads TGCAGCGTTGACGGCGGGAACACTGAAGCTTTCTTT.

V is TRBV4-2 and J is TRBJ1-3, with 7 bases identical to TRBD1. J gave up 0 bases and V 1 base, and 18 bases lay outside the gene matches. CDR1 and CDR2 from the germline V gene are LGHNA and YNFKEQ. The CDR3 runs 21 residues. Written as DNA, the CDR3 is TGTGCCAGCAGCCAAGGGGGTTCATTAACCGGGACAGCAAACTCTGGAAACACCATATATTTT. This sequence encodes CASSQGGSLTGTANSGNTIYF.

The table lists this clonotype with a few counts. The rearrangement links TRBV3-1 to TRBJ2-1, with TRBD2 as a possible D gene (6 bases). This CDR3 is 18 amino acids long. The V and J ends lost 1 base and 0 bases respectively, with 16 bases between them. Germline lookup yields CDR1 LGHDT and CDR2 YNNKEL (reference sequence). CDR3 sequence reads: CASSQVGLGLSSYNEQFF. The CDR3, as DNA: TGTGCCAGCAGCCAAGTTGGTCTAGGACTAAGCTCCTACAATGAGCAGTTCTTC.

This rearrangement joins TRBV12-3 or TRBV12-4 to TRBJ1-1; D remains unclear. Trimming removed 7 bases at V and 4 bases at J, with 16 bases between. The CDR3 length is 14 residues. The CDR3 sequence is CASIPGREGTEAFF. The CDR3 DNA is TGTGCCAGCATCCCCGGGAGAGAGGGCACTGAAGCTTTCTTT.

The CDR3 coding sequence is TGCAGTGTCAGCTCAATTGGTATAGCCAAAAACATTCAGTACTTC. Its translation: CSVSSIGIAKNIQYF. The chain has TRBV20-1 and TRBJ2-4; D not resolved. Germline V gene data show CDR1 as DFQATT and CDR2 as SNEGSKA (reference sequence). The ends were cut back, 7 bases at V and 0 bases at J, with 16 bases in the middle. This CDR3 is 15 amino acids long.

This clonotype was seen a few times. The chain uses TRBV7-2 and TRBJ2-3, with D tentatively TRBD1 (5 bases). In germline, CDR1 is SGHTA, CDR2 FQGNSA. The CDR3 is 13 amino acids. Trimming shortened V by 3 bases and J by 5 bases, and 9 bases separated the two germline ends. In DNA, the CDR3 is TGTGCCAGCAGCTTTGTGGGGCAAGATACGCAGTATTTT. Encoded protein: CASSFVGQDTQYF.

The chain links TRBV19 to TRBJ1-2; 7 bases line up with TRBD1. Trimming at V came to 5 bases and at J to 4 bases, leaving 7 bases not matched to a gene. The CDR3 contains 14 residues. The V gene's germline CDR1 is LNHDA and CDR2 SQIVND (reference sequence). Written as DNA, the CDR3 is TGTGCCAGTAGTGGGGAGGACAGGCTCTATGGCTACACCTTC. Amino acids: CASSGEDRLYGYTF.

V usage is TRBV2 and J usage is TRBJ1-5; TRBD1 matches 8 bases. CDR3 length: 13 residues. Germline values: CDR1 SNHLY, CDR2 FYNNEI. V trimming: 3 bases; J trimming: 5 bases; junction bases outside the gene matches: 0. This CDR3 reads CASSEGQDQPQHF. In DNA, the CDR3 is TGTGCCAGCAGTGAGGGACAGGATCAGCCCCAGCATTTT.

This clonotype was observed a handful of times. The chain joins TRBV7-2 to TRBJ2-5; 12 bases are a match to TRBD2. Unmatched junction bases numbered 6, after V lost 5 bases and J lost 5 bases. Germline V gives CDR1 SGHTA, CDR2 FQGNSA. This CDR3 contains 15 residues. CDR3 coding DNA: TGTGCCAGCAGCCAGACTAGCGGGAGTGGGGAGACCCAGTACTTC. This sequence encodes CASSQTSGSGETQYF. The variable domain in full, completed from reference TRBV7-2 and TRBJ2-5, reads GAGVSQSPSNKVTEKGKDVELRCDPISGHTALYWYRQSLGQGLEFLIYFQGNSAPDKSGLPSDRFSAERTGGSVSTLTIQRTQQEDSAVYLCASSQTSGSGETQYFGPGTRLLVL.

The DNA for the CDR3 is TGTGCCAGCAGTTACAGTGCCCTAGAAGCTTTCTTT. Protein: CASSYSALEAFF. The chain couples TRBV12-3 or TRBV12-4 to TRBJ1-1, with D unresolved. CDR3 length: 12 amino acids. Trimming shortened V by 4 bases and J by 8 bases, and 11 bases separated the two germline ends.

Only a few counts were recorded for this clonotype. This chain links TRBV7-3 with TRBJ2-1; no definite D call. This CDR3 is built from 16 residues. Germline values: CDR1 SGHTA, CDR2 FQGTGA. Trimming cost V 1 base and J 4 bases, with 14 bases left between them. CDR3 residues: CASSLRGRTSYNEQFF. The DNA for the CDR3 is TGTGCCAGCAGCTTAAGGGGTCGGACGTCTTACAATGAGCAGTTCTTC.

CDR3 nucleotides: TGTGCCAGCAGTTTAGATCGGACGGAGGGGGAGCAGTACTTC. This encodes CASSLDRTEGEQYF. V gene TRBV27 combines with J gene TRBJ2-7, with D maybe TRBD2 (6 bases). Germline V gene lookup returns CDR1 MNHEY and CDR2 SMNVEV (reference sequence). CDR3 length: 14 residues. V dropped 2 bases and J dropped 7 bases, with 15 bases sitting between them.

The gene calls are TRBV7-8 and TRBJ1-4; D gene uncertain. There are 15 residues in the CDR3. Germline V gene sequence: CDR1 SGHVS, CDR2 FQNEAQ. The V and J ends lost 0 bases and 4 bases respectively, with 9 bases between them. CDR3 sequence reads: CASSLASSLNEKLFF. The CDR3 bases are TGTGCCAGCAGCTTAGCGTCTTCCCTTAATGAAAAACTGTTTTTT.